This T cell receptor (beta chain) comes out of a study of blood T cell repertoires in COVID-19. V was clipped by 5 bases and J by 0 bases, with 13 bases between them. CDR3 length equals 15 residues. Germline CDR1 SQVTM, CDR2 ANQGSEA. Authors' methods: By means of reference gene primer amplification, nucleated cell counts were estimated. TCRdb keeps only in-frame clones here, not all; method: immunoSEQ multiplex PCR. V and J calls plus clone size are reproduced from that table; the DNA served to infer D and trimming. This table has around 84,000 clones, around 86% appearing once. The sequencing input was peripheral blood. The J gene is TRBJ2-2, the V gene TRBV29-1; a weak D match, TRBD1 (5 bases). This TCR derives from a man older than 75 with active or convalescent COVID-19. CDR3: CSVLGQGANTGELFF. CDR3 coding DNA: TGCAGCGTTCTGGGGCAGGGCGCGAACACCGGGGAGCTGTTTTTT.